These T cell receptor beta chains were read from a single sample in a study of shared clonotypes between healthy human individuals. This table comes from immunoSEQ multiplex PCR, and its TCRdb copy is limited to in-frame clones, with some not included. Among about 980,000 clones listed, approximately 80% were seen once. The specimen sequenced was memory CD4+ T cells sorted from blood. Every receptor here comes from a man aged 18 to 29 in good health. The conserved cysteine and the conserved F or W are not part of the CDR3 here. The order of the fields is J gene, V gene, D gene, CDR3 protein. A D gene is named only where the DNA matches it firmly.

j_call: TRBJ2-2; v_call: TRBV5-4; d_call: -; cdr3_aa: ASSLVGRQTNTGELF
j_call: TRBJ2-5; v_call: TRBV6-1; d_call: -; cdr3_aa: ASSGGLIIETQY
j_call: TRBJ1-2; v_call: TRBV9; d_call: TRBD1; cdr3_aa: ASSAGQGRANYGYT
j_call: TRBJ1-4; v_call: TRBV28; d_call: -; cdr3_aa: ASSRRVEEKLF
j_call: TRBJ1-5; v_call: TRBV7-2; d_call: TRBD1; cdr3_aa: ASSSRGQHNQPQH
j_call: TRBJ1-2; v_call: TRBV28; d_call: -; cdr3_aa: ASSFHTGRGYT
j_call: TRBJ2-1; v_call: TRBV5-8; d_call: TRBD2; cdr3_aa: ASSLGVSGGLQEF
j_call: TRBJ2-7; v_call: TRBV28; d_call: TRBD1; cdr3_aa: ASNTGTGGYEQY
j_call: TRBJ2-5; v_call: TRBV5-4; d_call: TRBD2; cdr3_aa: ASSFSRTSGRETQY
j_call: TRBJ2-2; v_call: TRBV6-4; d_call: -; cdr3_aa: ASSEGPTGELF
j_call: TRBJ2-3; v_call: TRBV2; d_call: TRBD1; cdr3_aa: ASSEGTGGPDTQY
j_call: TRBJ2-1; v_call: TRBV5-4; d_call: -; cdr3_aa: ASSPEGPWNEQF
j_call: TRBJ1-1; v_call: TRBV28; d_call: -; cdr3_aa: ASSLGRNTEAF
j_call: TRBJ1-6; v_call: TRBV18; d_call: -; cdr3_aa: ASSPDEMAPLH
j_call: TRBJ2-5; v_call: TRBV30; d_call: TRBD1; cdr3_aa: AWTRQGDGTQY
j_call: TRBJ1-3; v_call: TRBV28; d_call: TRBD1; cdr3_aa: ASRDRASGNTIY
j_call: TRBJ2-5; v_call: TRBV11-2; d_call: TRBD1; cdr3_aa: ASSFGQGLTETQY
j_call: TRBJ1-1; v_call: TRBV6-5; d_call: -; cdr3_aa: ASSYSARNTEAF
j_call: TRBJ2-5; v_call: TRBV5-1; d_call: TRBD2; cdr3_aa: ASGEGTQY
j_call: TRBJ2-7; v_call: TRBV7-2; d_call: TRBD2; cdr3_aa: ASRVSGSSYEQY
j_call: TRBJ2-5; v_call: TRBV5-6; d_call: TRBD2; cdr3_aa: ASSVKLAEETQY
j_call: TRBJ2-7; v_call: TRBV6-1; d_call: -; cdr3_aa: ASTTTATYEQY
j_call: TRBJ1-1; v_call: TRBV4-1; d_call: -; cdr3_aa: ASSRGGLGTEAF
j_call: TRBJ2-7; v_call: TRBV7-9; d_call: TRBD2; cdr3_aa: ASSLERGQTYEQY
j_call: TRBJ2-1; v_call: TRBV6-1; d_call: TRBD2; cdr3_aa: AAAHGGSLDEQF
j_call: TRBJ1-2; v_call: TRBV2; d_call: -; cdr3_aa: ASRGAGNYGYT
j_call: TRBJ1-2; v_call: TRBV4-1; d_call: TRBD1; cdr3_aa: ASSQGRDRGANYGYT